These 32 T cell receptor beta chains originate from one sample sequenced in a study of blood T cell repertoires in COVID-19. Method: immunoSEQ multiplex PCR; TCRdb's copy keeps in-frame clones and lacks some. Here the sample spans about 310,000 clones, around 91% being singletons. Sequenced input: PBMCs or T cells enriched from blood (not recorded which). Receptors originate from a woman aged 40 to 50 who had recovered from COVID-19.

The chain employs TRBV10-3 and TRBJ2-1; no firm D call. Per the germline V gene, CDR1 is ENHRY and CDR2 is SYGVKD. CDR3 length: 13 amino acids. V was clipped by 10 bases and J by 3 bases, with 13 bases between them. Here the CDR3 DNA reads TGTGCCACCGGGTTTGGGTACTACAATGAGCAGTTCTTC. Translated: CATGFGYYNEQFF.

V usage is TRBV11-2 and J usage is TRBJ2-3; the match to TRBD2 covers 8 bases. The V gene's germline CDR1 is SGHAT and CDR2 FQNNGV. Germline trimming cut 4 bases from V and 5 bases from J; bases unmatched to any gene: 8. CDR3 length equals 15 residues. In DNA, the CDR3 is TGTGCCAGCAGCTCCGGGAGGGACTGGGGAGATACGCAGTATTTT. It specifies CASSSGRDWGDTQYF.

The J gene is TRBJ2-3, the V gene TRBV19, with TRBD1 matching 8 bases. V lost 5 bases, J lost 8 bases, and 9 bases stayed unmatched. This CDR3 comprises 14 residues. Germline lookup yields CDR1 LNHDA and CDR2 SQIVND (reference sequence). CDR3 loop: CASSPQTGVGTQYF. DNA for the CDR3: TGTGCCAGTAGTCCACAGACAGGGGTTGGTACGCAGTATTTT.

This rearrangement joins TRBV7-2 to TRBJ2-7, with 8 positions matching TRBD1. The CDR3 is 14 residues long. After removal of 7 bases from V and 2 bases from J, the junction contained 7 bases not matched to a gene. Germline V gene sequence: CDR1 SGHTA, CDR2 FQGNSA. The CDR3 DNA is TGTGCCAGCAACTCAAGGACAGGGACCTACGAGCAGTACTTC. Its translation is CASNSRTGTYEQYF. Combining the CDR3 with reference TRBV7-2 and TRBJ2-7 gives the whole variable domain GAGVSQSPSNKVTEKGKDVELRCDPISGHTALYWYRQSLGQGLEFLIYFQGNSAPDKSGLPSDRFSAERTGGSVSTLTIQRTQQEDSAVYLCASNSRTGTYEQYFGPGTRLTVT.

V gene TRBV6-6 combines with J gene TRBJ2-6; 7 bases agree with TRBD1. In germline, CDR1 is MNHNY, CDR2 SVGAGI (reference sequence). The ends lost 5 bases at V and 2 bases at J; junction bases unmatched: 12. This CDR3 is 18 amino acids long. The CDR3 nucleotides are TGTGCCAGCAGTCCCCCGACAGGGTCGGGCACTGGGGCCAACGTCCTGACTTTC. It is translated as CASSPPTGSGTGANVLTF.

The rearrangement links TRBV7-3 to TRBJ1-2, with D maybe TRBD1 (6 bases). The V end lost 5 bases, the J end lost 8 bases, and 12 bases lay between the germline ends. CDR1 and CDR2 from the germline V gene are SGHTA and FQGTGA. The CDR3 spans 12 residues. The CDR3 protein is CASSPTGGGYTF. As DNA, the CDR3 is TGTGCCAGCAGCCCGACAGGAGGCGGCTACACCTTC.

The chain links TRBV2 to TRBJ1-2; tentatively, D is TRBD1 (6 bases). Trimming removed 7 bases at V and 2 bases at J, with 14 bases between. From germline, CDR1 is SNHLY and CDR2 FYNNEI. The CDR3 has 14 residues. The CDR3 DNA reads TGTGCCAGCACCAAGGGGGAAAGCAACTATGGCTACACCTTC. Protein product: CASTKGESNYGYTF.

V is TRBV10-1 and J is TRBJ1-3; D uncertain. V was cut by 5 bases and J by 1 base, with 12 bases left in between. CDR1 is WNHNN and CDR2 is SYGVQD in the germline V gene (reference sequence). The CDR3 runs to 15 residues. CDR3 residues: CASSSGSGSGNTIYF. Written as DNA, the CDR3 is TGCGCCAGCAGTTCGGGGTCGGGATCTGGAAACACCATATATTTT.

The genes are TRBV7-2 and TRBJ2-3; D may be TRBD2 (5 bases). Germline V lookup: CDR1 SGHTA, CDR2 FQGNSA. CDR3 length: 17 residues. Trimming shortened V by 0 bases and J by 1 base, and 14 bases separated the two germline ends. CDR3 region: CASSLAPVAWGTDTQYF. CDR3 DNA sequence: TGTGCCAGCAGCTTAGCGCCGGTAGCGTGGGGCACAGATACGCAGTATTTT.

The rearrangement uses TRBV5-6 and TRBJ2-3; D remains ambiguous. V was trimmed by 5 bases and J by 5 bases, leaving 9 bases between them. CDR3 length: 12 residues. CDR1 SGHDT and CDR2 YYEEEE come from the germline V gene. In DNA form, the CDR3 reads TGTGCCAGCAGACGGGTGGGAGATACGCAGTATTTT. Protein: CASRRVGDTQYF. The variable domain in full, with the rest retrieved from reference TRBV5-6 and TRBJ2-3, is DAGVTQSPTHLIKTRGQQVTLRCSPKSGHDTVSWYQQALGQGPQFIFQYYEEEERQRGNFPDRFSGHQFPNYSSELNVNALLLGDSALYLCASRRVGDTQYFGPGTRLTVL.

The rearrangement joins TRBV13 to TRBJ1-6, with 10 bases identical to TRBD1. The CDR3 covers 18 residues. Germline V gene sequence: CDR1 PRHDT, CDR2 FYEKMQ (reference sequence). The V and J ends lost 4 bases and 6 bases, in that order; junction bases with no gene match: 12. The CDR3 bases are TGTGCCAGCAGCTATACTTCCGGGACAGGGGTTCTTAATTCACCCCTCCACTTT. Translating it yields CASSYTSGTGVLNSPLHF.

The CDR3 here is CASSASGQGALVYGYTF. CDR3 DNA: TGTGCCAGCAGTGCCTCGGGACAGGGGGCGCTGGTCTATGGCTACACCTTC. The chain carries TRBV27 and TRBJ1-2; 12 bases are shared with TRBD1. Germline V lookup: CDR1 MNHEY, CDR2 SMNVEV (reference sequence). The CDR3 consists of 17 residues. With V trimmed by 5 bases and J by 4 bases, 11 bases remained unmatched.

In this sample, this clone turned up once. The gene calls are TRBV24-1 and TRBJ2-1; 10 bases line up with TRBD2. The CDR3 sequence is 17 residues long. V gave up 3 bases and J gave up 2 bases; unmatched junction bases: 6. Germline V gives CDR1 KGHDR, CDR2 SFDVKD. For the CDR3, the DNA is TGTGCCACCAGTGATCGGCTAGCGGGAGCCCCCTACAATGAGCAGTTCTTC. It codes for CATSDRLAGAPYNEQFF.

The rearrangement uses TRBV30 and TRBJ1-6; 10 bases fit TRBD1. CDR3 length: 15 amino acids. Germline CDR1 reads GTSNPN; CDR2 reads SVGIG (reference sequence). The J segment lost 3 bases and the V segment lost 5 bases, leaving 4 bases of the junction unmatched. CDR3 DNA: TGTGCCTGGCGGACAGGGGGAAGCTATAATTCACCCCTCCACTTT. Its protein is CAWRTGGSYNSPLHF.

The chain links TRBV3-1 (or the pseudogene TRBV3-2) to TRBJ1-2; unclear D gene. V gave up 4 bases and J gave up 7 bases, with 16 bases separating them. Germline lookup yields CDR1 LGHDT and CDR2 YNNKEL (reference sequence). This CDR3 spans 14 amino acids. The CDR3 is CASSPSLESSGYTF. The CDR3 DNA reads TGTGCCAGCAGCCCGAGTTTAGAATCTTCTGGCTACACCTTC.

The chain is built from TRBV7-9 and TRBJ1-1; no reliable D call. Germline values: CDR1 SEHNR, CDR2 FQNEAQ (reference sequence). The ends were cut back, 5 bases at V and 9 bases at J, with 13 bases in the middle. The CDR3 length is 12 residues. CDR3 sequence: CASSPEGTKAFF. DNA for the CDR3: TGTGCCAGCAGCCCGGAGGGTACGAAAGCTTTCTTT.

The CDR3 sequence: CASSFLQGGYGYTF. In DNA, the CDR3 is TGTGCCAGCAGCTTTTTACAGGGTGGCTATGGCTACACCTTC. The V and J genes are TRBV5-6 and TRBJ1-2, with D tentatively TRBD1 (6 bases). The germline V gene has CDR1 SGHDT and CDR2 YYEEEE. Trimming pared 2 bases from V and 4 bases from J, leaving 12 bases between. The CDR3 totals 14 residues.

This chain links TRBV7-2 with TRBJ2-1; TRBD2 matches 15 bases. CDR3 size: 16 residues. Germline-derived CDR1 and CDR2 are SGHTA and FQGNSA. J gave up 7 bases and V 5 bases, and 6 bases lay outside the gene matches. CDR3 residues: CASSNGLAGGYNEQFF. The DNA of the CDR3 is TGTGCCAGCAGCAATGGACTAGCGGGGGGGTATAATGAGCAGTTCTTC.

V gene TRBV9 combines with J gene TRBJ2-7; the D is unclear. The CDR3 covers 12 residues. Between the trimmed V and J ends, which lost 4 bases and 7 bases, there was a span of 12 bases. Per germline, CDR1 SGDLS and CDR2 YYNGEE. The CDR3 spells CASSPQAGEQYF. The CDR3 DNA follows: TGTGCCAGCAGCCCCCAAGCCGGGGAGCAGTACTTC. Looking up the rest from reference TRBV9 and TRBJ2-7 gives the full variable domain: DSGVTQTPKHLITATGQRVTLRCSPRSGDLSVYWYQQSLDQGLQFLIQYYNGEERAKGNILERFSAQQFPDLHSELNLSSLELGDSALYFCASSPQAGEQYFGPGTRLTVT.

The V gene is TRBV10-3, the J gene TRBJ1-5; D not resolved. The CDR3 length is 14 residues. Germline lookup yields CDR1 ENHRY and CDR2 SYGVKD. Between the trimmed V and J ends, which lost 4 bases and 1 base, there was a span of 8 bases. CDR3 bases: TGTGCCATCAGTGGGACTGCAAGCAATCAGCCCCAGCATTTT. Its protein is CAISGTASNQPQHF.

This clone was seen just once. The rearrangement uses TRBV7-8 and TRBJ1-4; 12 bases are a match to TRBD1. This CDR3 is built from 16 residues. Trimming took 6 bases from V and 7 from J; bases not matched to a gene: 9. Germline lookup yields CDR1 SGHVS and CDR2 FQNEAQ. CDR3 sequence: CASSTRDRGQGEKLFF. The CDR3 DNA reads TGTGCCAGCAGTACCCGGGACAGGGGGCAGGGTGAAAAACTGTTTTTT.

J is TRBJ2-3 and V is TRBV6-5; 8 positions agree with TRBD2. Germline V lookup: CDR1 MNHEY, CDR2 SVGAGI. V trimming: 7 bases; J trimming: 0 bases; junction bases outside the gene matches: 6. The CDR3 totals 15 residues. This CDR3 reads CASNLSGTSTDTQYF. The DNA for the CDR3 is TGTGCCAGCAACCTTAGCGGGACTAGCACAGATACGCAGTATTTT.

The chain links TRBV6-5 to TRBJ1-1, with D possibly matching TRBD1 (5 bases). The V gene's germline CDR1 is MNHEY and CDR2 SVGAGI. This CDR3 is built from 14 residues. Trimming removed 0 bases from V and 6 bases from J, with 11 bases in between. The CDR3 spells CASSYSRGRAEAFF. The CDR3 coding sequence is TGTGCCAGCAGTTACTCTAGGGGAAGGGCTGAAGCTTTCTTT.

This clone appeared a single time. This chain connects TRBV30 to TRBJ2-7; D might be TRBD2 (6 bases). The V and J ends lost 3 bases and 5 bases respectively, with 8 bases between them. CDR3 length: 11 amino acids. CDR1 is GTSNPN, CDR2 SVGIG, per germline (reference sequence). The CDR3 spells CAWSGGNEQYF. The CDR3 coding sequence is TGTGCCTGGAGCGGCGGGAACGAGCAGTACTTC. Together with reference TRBV30 and TRBJ2-7, the CDR3 gives the full variable domain: SQTIHQWPATLVQPVGSPLSLECTVEGTSNPNLYWYRQAAGRGLQLLFYSVGIGQISSEVPQNLSASRPQDRQFILSSKKLLLSDSGFYLCAWSGGNEQYFGPGTRLTVT.

This chain connects TRBV3-1 (or the pseudogene TRBV3-2) to TRBJ2-7, with unresolved D. The CDR3 length is 13 residues. V lost 1 base and J lost 2, with 6 bases in between. The V gene's germline CDR1 is LGHDT and CDR2 YNNKEL (reference sequence). This CDR3 is CASSQGSTYEQYF. The CDR3 DNA is TGTGCCAGCAGCCAAGGTAGCACCTACGAGCAGTACTTC.

The chain carries TRBV4-1 and TRBJ1-3; D possibly corresponds to TRBD1 (5 bases). The length of the CDR3 is 16 residues. The germline V gene encodes CDR1 MGHRA and CDR2 YSYEKL. The V end was cut by 3 bases, the J end by 0 bases, with 12 bases between. CDR3 DNA sequence: TGCGCCAGCAGCCAGTTACAGGTGCGCTCTGGAAACACCATATATTTT. Its translation: CASSQLQVRSGNTIYF.

The chain combines TRBV6-5 with TRBJ2-5; TRBD1 agrees at 7 bases. J gave up 4 bases and V 6 bases, and 8 bases lay outside the gene matches. This CDR3 is built from 14 residues. CDR1 is MNHEY and CDR2 is SVGAGI in the germline V gene. The CDR3 coding sequence is TGTGCCAGCAGAAGACGGGCAGGGGGAGAGACCCAGTACTTC. Translation gives CASRRRAGGETQYF.

The chain is built from TRBV27 and TRBJ1-1, with TRBD1 as a possible D gene (5 bases). Trimming stripped 3 bases from V and 10 bases from J, with 18 bases between. CDR1 is MNHEY, CDR2 SMNVEV, per germline (reference sequence). The CDR3 sequence is 14 residues long. The CDR3 DNA sequence: TGTGCCAGCAGTTTTTCCGACAGAAAAGGGGCAGCTTTCTTT. Translation: CASSFSDRKGAAFF.

This clone was seen once. The chain recombines TRBV7-9 with TRBJ2-7; a weak D match, TRBD1 (6 bases). Germline values: CDR1 SEHNR, CDR2 FQNEAQ (reference sequence). This CDR3 comprises 13 residues. V was pared by 5 bases and J by 2 bases, with 10 bases between. CDR3 nucleotide sequence: TGTGCCAGCAGCCCGACAGGTGCCTACGAGCAGTACTTC. This sequence encodes CASSPTGAYEQYF.

The chain links TRBV27 to TRBJ2-7, with D maybe TRBD1 (5 bases). Germline V gene lookup returns CDR1 MNHEY and CDR2 SMNVEV (reference sequence). The V and J ends lost 3 bases and 3 bases respectively, with 12 bases between them. The CDR3 length is 14 residues. The CDR3 DNA reads as TGTGCCAGCAGTTTGGGCAGGGCTGACTACGAGCAGTACTTC. This sequence encodes CASSLGRADYEQYF.

V is TRBV12-5 and J is TRBJ2-3; 8 bases map to TRBD1. Germline values: CDR1 LGHNT, CDR2 FRNRAP. The CDR3 runs to 17 residues. Trimming took 6 bases from V and 2 from J; bases not matched to a gene: 13. The DNA of the CDR3 is TGTGCTAGTGGGGAGGACAGGGCTAAAGGGTTCACAGATACGCAGTATTTT. Protein: CASGEDRAKGFTDTQYF.

The chain has TRBV6-5 and TRBJ1-2, with TRBD1 as a possible D gene (5 bases). The CDR3 consists of 14 residues. V was shortened by 5 bases and J by 6 bases, with 16 bases between the two germline ends. Germline V CDR1 and CDR2: MNHEY, SVGAGI. CDR3 DNA sequence: TGTGCCAGCAGTCACGGTCAGGGTGTGGATGGCTACACCTTC. Its protein is CASSHGQGVDGYTF.